This T cell receptor (beta chain) appears in the sequencing data of a study of blood T cell repertoires in COVID-19. Per the study methods: Estimation of nucleated cell counts relied on the amplification of reference gene primers. The protocol was immunoSEQ multiplex PCR, while the TCRdb copy is restricted to in-frame clones and leaves out a portion. V and J calls and clone size are those listed in that table; D and trimming were worked out from the DNA. The data hold about 250,000 clones, with approximately 90% observed a single time. The J segment lost 5 bases and the V segment lost 6 bases, leaving 7 bases of the junction unmatched. Germline V CDR1 and CDR2: MNHEY, SVGAGI. The CDR3 is 13 amino acids.

This clonotype was obtained from a woman aged 35 to 49 who had recovered from COVID-19. The sequencing sample was made of peripheral blood. The chain is built from TRBV6-5 and TRBJ2-7; 7 bases align to TRBD1. The CDR3 region is CASSPDRVHEQYF. The CDR3 DNA reads as TGTGCCAGCAGCCCAGACAGGGTCCACGAGCAGTACTTC.